One and the same sample provided the 21 T cell receptor beta chains below, sequenced in a study of beta chain features in type 1 diabetes. Study outcomes and limitations: Among all four CD4+ subsets, Type 1 diabetes patients had TCRB CDR3s that were moderately but significantly shorter.

The study reverse transcribed the entire isolated RNA, so it sequenced expressed TCRB transcripts. Clones were sequenced by immunoSEQ multiplex PCR, and TCRdb holds only the in-frame ones, with some missing. The data show 640,000 or so clones, more than 13% seen once. These TCRs' antigens remain unknown. The sample consisted of naive CD4+ T cells from blood. These receptors originate from a man aged 18 to 30 with type 1 diabetes.

The rearrangement links TRBV5-6 to TRBJ1-2; no clear D. The CDR3 spans 14 residues. Germline loops: CDR1 SGHDT, CDR2 YYEEEE. The V gene lost 1 base and the J gene lost 2 bases, with 9 bases spanning the gap. The chain's CDR3 is CASSLRLNNYGYTF. Here the CDR3 DNA reads TGTGCCAGCAGCTTGAGGCTGAACAACTATGGCTACACCTTC.

This chain joins TRBV30 and TRBJ2-3; 13 bases align to TRBD2. CDR1 and CDR2 (germline): GTSNPN, SVGIG (reference sequence). V was pared by 4 bases and J by 6 bases, with 1 base of the junction left unmatched. The CDR3 is made up of 13 amino acids. CDR3 sequence (DNA): TGTGCCTGGATACTAGCGGGGGGGGATACGCAGTATTTT. Encoded protein: CAWILAGGDTQYF.

This clone was counted between two and nine times. The V and J genes are TRBV7-9 and TRBJ1-4, with D possibly TRBD1 on 5 matching bases. The CDR3 runs 12 residues. V was pared by 5 bases and J by 8 bases, with 9 bases between. Germline CDR1 SEHNR, CDR2 FQNEAQ (reference sequence). For the CDR3, the DNA is TGTGCCAGCAGCAAAAGGGGAGAAAAACTGTTTTTT. Its translation is CASSKRGEKLFF.

This clone was found a few times. The chain combines TRBV10-3 with TRBJ1-2; D uncertain. The V end was cut by 1 base, the J end by 2 bases, with 5 bases between. The CDR3 spans 13 residues. Germline-derived CDR1 and CDR2 are ENHRY and SYGVKD. CDR3 residues: CAISEWGNYGYTF. The CDR3 nucleotides are TGTGCCATCAGTGAGTGGGGAAACTATGGCTACACCTTC.

This clone was seen more than once but under ten times. The J gene is TRBJ2-7, the V gene TRBV6-5; TRBD1 is a possible D gene (6 bases). The CDR3 consists of 13 residues. V lost 0 bases and J lost 7, with 10 bases in between. Germline assignment: CDR1 MNHEY and CDR2 SVGAGI. The CDR3: CASSYSGGVEQYF. In nucleotides, the CDR3 is TGTGCCAGCAGTTACTCAGGGGGAGTGGAGCAGTACTTC.

There are a few counts of this clone. V usage is TRBV30 and J usage is TRBJ1-5; D remains unclear. Germline V gene sequence: CDR1 GTSNPN, CDR2 SVGIG (reference sequence). V was pared by 5 bases and J by 11 bases, with 13 bases between. The CDR3 runs to 11 residues. DNA for the CDR3: TGTGCCTGGGGCATTGGGGTGTCCCAGCATTTT. It translates to CAWGIGVSQHF.

This clone occurred once. The chain recombines TRBV5-6 with TRBJ2-3, with 14 bases matching TRBD2. J was trimmed by 2 bases and V by 4 bases; bases with no gene match: 12. The CDR3 has 19 amino acids. Germline CDR1 is SGHDT and CDR2 is YYEEEE. This CDR3 is CASSRLNGLAGGATDTQYF. DNA of the CDR3: TGTGCCAGCAGCCGATTGAATGGACTAGCGGGAGGCGCCACAGATACGCAGTATTTT. Based on the CDR3 plus reference TRBV5-6 and TRBJ2-3, the full variable domain is DAGVTQSPTHLIKTRGQQVTLRCSPKSGHDTVSWYQQALGQGPQFIFQYYEEEERQRGNFPDRFSGHQFPNYSSELNVNALLLGDSALYLCASSRLNGLAGGATDTQYFGPGTRLTVL.

There are a few counts of this clone. This chain links TRBV28 with TRBJ1-3; D unclear. The CDR3 runs 16 residues. V shed 2 bases and J shed 0 bases, with 11 bases lying between them. The germline CDR1 and CDR2 sequences are MDHEN and SYDVKM. The CDR3 region has the DNA TGTGCCAGCAGTTTACGGCAGCTACTCTCTGGAAACACCATATATTTT. Translating gives CASSLRQLLSGNTIYF.

The chain uses TRBV2 and TRBJ2-3; 10 bases line up with TRBD2. The CDR3 has 15 residues. V trimming: 4 bases; J trimming: 4 bases; junction bases outside the gene matches: 5. Germline assignment: CDR1 SNHLY and CDR2 FYNNEI. CDR3 in amino acids: CASSGSGRVPDTQYF. CDR3 DNA: TGTGCCAGCAGTGGGAGCGGGAGGGTCCCAGATACGCAGTATTTT.

This clone occurred a few times. A read error may produce the germline difference seen at one junction end. The chain links TRBV7-7 to TRBJ1-1; D is unresolved. Germline assignment: CDR1 SSHAT and CDR2 FNYEAQ (reference sequence). This CDR3 has 13 residues. The CDR3 DNA sequence: TGTGCTAGCAGCCTACTAACGAGCTCTGAAGCTTTCTTT. Amino acid sequence: CASSLLTSSEAFF.

On this clone: Other DNA sequences within the sample encode an identical CDR3. The chain links TRBV30 to TRBJ1-2, with D unresolved. Germline CDR1 is GTSNPN and CDR2 is SVGIG (reference sequence). The V end was cut by 2 bases, the J end by 1 base, with 5 bases between. The CDR3 is 12 amino acids. The CDR3: CAWSRLNYGYTF. DNA of the CDR3: TGTGCCTGGAGTCGGCTTAACTATGGCTACACCTTC. The variable domain in full, completed from reference TRBV30 and TRBJ1-2, reads SQTIHQWPATLVQPVGSPLSLECTVEGTSNPNLYWYRQAAGRGLQLLFYSVGIGQISSEVPQNLSASRPQDRQFILSSKKLLLSDSGFYLCAWSRLNYGYTFGSGTRLTVV.

This rearrangement joins TRBV6-5 to TRBJ2-5; D perhaps matches TRBD1 (6 bases). V was trimmed by 6 bases and J by 0 bases, leaving 11 bases between them. CDR3 length: 14 amino acids. Germline-derived CDR1 and CDR2 are MNHEY and SVGAGI. CDR3 residues: CASRSGTYQETQYF. The CDR3 DNA is TGTGCCAGCAGGTCCGGGACATACCAAGAGACCCAGTACTTC.

V and J are TRBV4-1 and TRBJ2-7; D possibly corresponds to TRBD2 (6 bases). The CDR3 spans 17 residues. Germline lookup yields CDR1 MGHRA and CDR2 YSYEKL. The V gene lost 4 bases and the J gene lost 5 bases, with 24 bases spanning the gap. The CDR3 region has the DNA TGCGCCAGCAGCCGGGCGGTCCTAGCGAGAGGAGGGGACGAGCAGTACTTC. This encodes CASSRAVLARGGDEQYF.

In its sample, this clone was seen a few times. J is TRBJ2-7 and V is TRBV14; tentative D call: TRBD1 (5 bases). The germline V gene encodes CDR1 SGHDN and CDR2 FVKESK. CDR3 size: 14 residues. Trimming removed 4 bases at V and 5 bases at J, with 15 bases between. Here the CDR3 DNA reads TGTGCCAGCAGCCCTCCAGGGCGCCGGGACGAGCAGTACTTC. Translated: CASSPPGRRDEQYF.

This rearrangement joins TRBV10-3 to TRBJ1-2; a weak D match, TRBD1 (5 bases). This CDR3 is 19 amino acids long. Trimming removed 0 bases from V and 4 bases from J, with 24 bases in between. CDR1 is ENHRY, CDR2 SYGVKD, per germline. DNA of the CDR3: TGTGCCATCAGTGAGTCGATCCAGGGACGGGACCTAAGTAGCTATGGCTACACCTTC. Amino acids: CAISESIQGRDLSSYGYTF.

This clone was detected a few times. The chain links TRBV30 to TRBJ1-2; tentative D call: TRBD1 (5 bases). Looked up from germline, CDR1 is GTSNPN and CDR2 is SVGIG (reference sequence). V was cut by 4 bases and J by 8 bases, with 17 bases left in between. This CDR3 has 13 amino acids. Here the CDR3 reads CAWTNYRLYGYTF. The CDR3 DNA is TGTGCCTGGACCAACTACAGGCTCTACGGCTACACCTTC.

This clone showed up just a few times. The chain links TRBV20-1 to TRBJ1-1, with D possibly matching TRBD1 (5 bases). CDR3 length: 10 residues. Germline CDR1 is DFQATT and CDR2 is SNEGSKA (reference sequence). The ends were cut back, 2 bases at V and 11 bases at J, with 9 bases in the middle. In nucleotides, the CDR3 is TGCAGTGCTAGACAGGGAACGGCTTTCTTT. It translates to CSARQGTAFF.

The chain recombines TRBV5-6 with TRBJ1-1; TRBD1 might be the D (5 bases). Germline V lookup: CDR1 SGHDT, CDR2 YYEEEE. V was shortened by 4 bases and J by 6 bases, with 16 bases between the two germline ends. CDR3 size: 14 residues. In DNA, the CDR3 is TGTGCCAGCAGCGGACTAGGGACCCCTGCTGAAGCTTTCTTT. Its protein product is CASSGLGTPAEAFF.

This clone was counted a few times. This chain's CDR3 is CASSLLRTELYNEQFF. CDR3 coding DNA: TGTGCCAGCAGTTTATTGAGGACAGAACTTTACAATGAGCAGTTCTTC. This chain uses TRBV27 with TRBJ2-1; weak D call: TRBD1 (6 bases). Germline-derived CDR1 and CDR2 are MNHEY and SMNVEV (reference sequence). The germline V and J ends were trimmed by 1 base and 4 bases, with 14 bases remaining between them. The CDR3 extends over 16 amino acids.

The CDR3 DNA reads TGTGCCAGCAGCTTGCAAAGCGGGGTAACAGATACGCAGTATTTT. Amino acids: CASSLQSGVTDTQYF. V and J are TRBV7-2 and TRBJ2-3; 7 nucleotides line up with TRBD2. Germline assignment: CDR1 SGHTA and CDR2 FQGNSA. Trimming at V came to 3 bases and at J to 3 bases, leaving 6 bases not matched to a gene. The CDR3 sequence is 15 residues long.

In this sample, this clone turned up a few times. The chain recombines TRBV6-6 with TRBJ2-3, with TRBD2 matching 9 bases. Germline-derived CDR1 and CDR2 are MNHNY and SVGAGI (reference sequence). Unmatched junction bases numbered 6, after V lost 7 bases and J lost 4 bases. The CDR3 has 14 residues. The CDR3 DNA reads TGTGCCAGCACAAGCGGGGGGACCTCAGATACGCAGTATTTT. The encoded protein is CASTSGGTSDTQYF.